The sequence of this T cell receptor beta chain was determined in a study of OX40 agonist ivuxolimab in advanced cancers. Study at large: Patients received the agonistic anti-OX40 (CD134) antibody ivuxolimab. Patients received ivuxolimab, an intravenous treatment, every 2 weeks at 0.01 to 10 mg/kg. Study-wide points: Patients with a partial response at 0.1-3.0 mg/kg had among the lowest clonal expansion.

The junction had 4 bases not matched to a gene; V was cut back by 5 bases and J by 2 bases. The CDR3 sequence is 15 residues long. The germline V gene has CDR1 SGHNT and CDR2 YYREEE (reference sequence). About this clone itself: The antigen is undetermined.

Method: immunoSEQ multiplex PCR; TCRdb's copy keeps in-frame clones and lacks some. The data contain tens of thousands of clones, roughly 84% of them singletons. The timepoints at which blood was sampled were baseline, cycle 4 day 1, and cycle 7 day 1. This sample comprised CD4+ or CD8+ T cells sorted from blood, obtained in a trial of the OX40 agonist ivuxolimab. V is TRBV5-4 and J is TRBJ2-3, with TRBD1 matching over 11 bases. This clonotype was obtained from an adult with an advanced solid tumor such as melanoma, head and neck, liver or kidney cancer. CDR3 in amino acids: CASSQGQGVTDTQYF. CDR3 sequence (DNA): TGTGCCAGCAGTCAGGGACAGGGGGTCACAGATACGCAGTATTTT.